This entry is about one T cell receptor beta chain. This record belongs to a study of blood T cell repertoires in COVID-19. Study summary: Sample material is recorded as cDNA or gDNA derived from T cells, B-cell-depleted T cells, or PBMCs.

Categorization into cohorts depended on clinical history that participants reported. Original processing notes: Cell counts per sample came from amplifying reference gene primers. Profiled with immunoSEQ multiplex PCR; TCRdb holds only in-frame clones, not every one. V and J calls and clone size come straight from that table; D and trimming were deduced from the DNA. The profile shows about 220,000 clones, over 65% of them singletons. The source of this sequence is a woman aged 60-75 years who had recovered from COVID-19. Sequencing was done on a sample of PBMCs or T cells enriched from blood (not recorded which).

CDR3 nucleotides: TGTGCCTGGAGGGGGCAAATTCCGGACAGGGGACGGTACAATGAGCAGTTCTTC. Residues: CAWRGQIPDRGRYNEQFF. The chain is built from TRBV30 and TRBJ2-1; TRBD1 matches 9 bases. The J segment lost 4 bases and the V segment lost 3 bases, leaving 16 bases of the junction unmatched. There are 18 residues in the CDR3. CDR1 is GTSNPN, CDR2 SVGIG, per germline (reference sequence).